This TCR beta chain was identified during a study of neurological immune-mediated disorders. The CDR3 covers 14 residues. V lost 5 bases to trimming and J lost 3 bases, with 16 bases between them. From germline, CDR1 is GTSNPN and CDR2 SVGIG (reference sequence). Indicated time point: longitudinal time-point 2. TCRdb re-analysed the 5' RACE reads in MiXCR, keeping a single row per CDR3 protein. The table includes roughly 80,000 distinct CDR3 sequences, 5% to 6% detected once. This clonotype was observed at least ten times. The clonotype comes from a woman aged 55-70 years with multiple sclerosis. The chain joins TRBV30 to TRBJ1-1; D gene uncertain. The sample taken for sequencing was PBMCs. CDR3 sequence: CAWLWGDGDTEAFF. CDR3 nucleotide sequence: TGTGCCTGGTTGTGGGGTGATGGTGACACTGAAGCTTTCTTT. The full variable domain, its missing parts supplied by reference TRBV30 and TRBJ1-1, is SQTIHQWPATLVQPVGSPLSLECTVEGTSNPNLYWYRQAAGRGLQLLFYSVGIGQISSEVPQNLSASRPQDRQFILSSKKLLLSDSGFYLCAWLWGDGDTEAFFGQGTRLTVV.